Below are 10 T cell receptor beta chains sequenced from a single sample in a study of patients and donors after allogeneic stem cell transplantation (dated by TCRdb to about 2020). The method was RT-PCR. Sequencing was performed on a NextSeq 550. TCRdb cleaned the public reads at Q25 with fastp, built clones with MiXCR and kept in-frame beta chains. When rows share a CDR3 protein, they turn into one entry using the most common DNA and genes. For this sample there are about 960,000 distinct CDR3 sequences; more than 15% appear just once. Around 6% of the sample rests with the top ten. Sequenced sample: blood, either unsorted or a sorted T cell fraction (not recorded which). The receptors were sampled from a human donor who was either an allogeneic HSCT recipient or a stem cell or donor lymphocyte infusion donor (not recorded which). It is not recorded whose cells these are; they may come from a transplant donor.

V and J are TRBV5-4 and TRBJ1-6; a possible D gene is TRBD1 (6 bases). Germline lookup yields CDR1 SGHNT and CDR2 YYREEE (reference sequence). Trimming stripped 6 bases from V and 6 bases from J, with 10 bases between. The CDR3 extends over 13 amino acids. In nucleotides, the CDR3 is TGTGCCAGCACGAGGGACATTAATTCACCCCTCCACTTT. Translating gives CASTRDINSPLHF.

In this sample, this clonotype turned up a few times. This rearrangement joins TRBV4-3 to TRBJ1-3; unclear D gene. Trimming cost V 7 bases and J 1 base, with 17 bases left between them. The CDR3 is 16 residues long. From germline, CDR1 is LGHNA and CDR2 YSLEER. CDR3 loop: CASNHTWRDSGNTIYF. CDR3 in DNA: TGCGCCAGCAACCACACCTGGCGGGATTCTGGAAACACCATATATTTT.

This clonotype was observed many times. The CDR3 loop is CATTRDGNTEAFF. The DNA for the CDR3 is TGTGCCACCACTCGGGACGGGAACACTGAAGCTTTCTTT. The chain joins TRBV24-1 to TRBJ1-1; a weak D match, TRBD1 (5 bases). The CDR3 totals 13 residues. V shed 8 bases and J shed 1 base, with 10 bases lying between them. Germline loops: CDR1 KGHDR, CDR2 SFDVKD.

The chain has TRBV6-1 and TRBJ2-2, with D maybe TRBD1 (7 bases). This CDR3 spans 14 amino acids. Trimming pared 8 bases from V and 6 bases from J, leaving 16 bases between. The germline V gene has CDR1 MNHNS and CDR2 SASEGT. CDR3 nucleotide sequence: TGTGCCAGCGGAGGGACAGAGAGACCCGGGGAGCTGTTTTTT. It translates to CASGGTERPGELFF.

The rearrangement uses TRBV7-6 and TRBJ2-1, with a weak D call TRBD2 (7 bases). The V gene's germline CDR1 is SGHVS and CDR2 FNYEAQ. CDR3 length: 15 amino acids. Deletions cut 6 bases from V and 8 bases from J, with 20 bases between. CDR3 sequence: CASSEAGRRGDEQFF. As DNA, the CDR3 is TGTGCCAGCAGTGAAGCGGGGCGAAGGGGGGATGAGCAGTTCTTC.

V usage is TRBV11-2 and J usage is TRBJ2-1; 7 bases map to TRBD1. The trim removed 4 bases at V and 0 bases at J, leaving 9 bases unmatched. CDR1 SGHAT and CDR2 FQNNGV come from the germline V gene. This CDR3 contains 17 residues. The CDR3 is CASSSNGQDSSYNEQFF. CDR3 DNA: TGTGCCAGCAGCTCCAATGGACAGGACAGCTCCTACAATGAGCAGTTCTTC. The full variable domain, its missing parts supplied by reference TRBV11-2 and TRBJ2-1, is EAGVAQSPRYKIIEKRQSVAFWCNPISGHATLYWYQQILGQGPKLLIQFQNNGVVDDSQLPKDRFSAERLKGVDSTLKIQPAKLEDSAVYLCASSSNGQDSSYNEQFFGPGTRLTVL.

The V call is TRBV11-2, the J call TRBJ2-1; 14 positions match TRBD2. V shed 5 bases, J shed 10 bases, and the junction held 13 bases outside the gene matches. Germline values: CDR1 SGHAT, CDR2 FQNNGV. This CDR3 contains 17 residues. CDR3 sequence reads: CASSGRTSGGPYVEQFF. CDR3 bases: TGTGCCAGCAGCGGACGGACTAGCGGGGGGCCTTACGTAGAGCAGTTCTTC.

This chain joins TRBV5-1 and TRBJ2-3; D ambiguous. The CDR3 extends over 14 amino acids. The germline V gene encodes CDR1 SGHRS and CDR2 YFSETQ. V shed 0 bases and J shed 6 bases, with 11 bases lying between them. The CDR3 coding sequence is TGCGCCAGCAGCTTGGCTAGAAATGGCGATACGCAGTATTTT. Amino acids: CASSLARNGDTQYF.

This clonotype was seen a handful of times. V is TRBV7-9 and J is TRBJ2-5; TRBD2 aligns across 7 bases. Unmatched junction bases numbered 5, after V lost 2 bases and J lost 5 bases. The CDR3 is 14 amino acids. Germline CDR1 is SEHNR and CDR2 is FQNEAQ (reference sequence). CDR3 sequence (DNA): TGTGCCAGCAGCTTATTCGGGGGGAAGGAGACCCAGTACTTC. Its protein is CASSLFGGKETQYF.

The sample holds many counts of this clonotype. The V call is TRBV12-3 or TRBV12-4, the J call TRBJ2-1; 10 bases agree with TRBD1. The CDR3 runs to 15 residues. The J segment lost 5 bases and the V segment lost 4 bases, leaving 5 bases of the junction unmatched. For the CDR3, the DNA is TGTGCCAGCAGTTCGGGACAGGGGAGGGACAATGAGCAGTTCTTC. This sequence encodes CASSSGQGRDNEQFF.